This T cell receptor (beta chain) was captured by sequencing in a study of cytomegalovirus exposure and HLA in healthy donors. General study points: Data from an earlier analysis indicated that most TCR beta V segments were productive either about 87% or about 30% of the time. Reported results showed that the classifier diagnosed cytomegalovirus status with high specificity and sensitivity. A few of the chains that were CMV-associated were confirmed in vitro to be specific for CMV antigens. Later analysis showed TCR association rates varying by HLA locus, highest for DRB1 and lowest for HLA-C.

Concerning this clone: The antigen is not known. Other DNA sequences in the same sample also yield this CDR3.

Use of 60 Vbeta and 13 Jbeta primers characterized the PCR. Repertoires were generated with immunoSEQ multiplex PCR, while TCRdb's copy carries only in-frame clones and drops some. The data hold approximately 100,000 clones, with less than 85% observed a single time. Material: PBMCs. This receptor was obtained from a man aged 40-49 years in good health and CMV-seropositive.

The CDR3 nucleotides read TGTGCCAGCAGCGTAGGGCAATCCAATGAGCAGTTCTTC. Its translation is CASSVGQSNEQFF. The chain has TRBV9 and TRBJ2-1; D is unresolved. The CDR3 is 13 residues long. Germline loops: CDR1 SGDLS, CDR2 YYNGEE. The V end was cut by 0 bases, the J end by 6 bases, with 7 bases between.